One sample yielded the 31 T cell receptor beta chains listed below, sequenced in a study of human T cells and chemical hapten exposure. TCRdb recomputed calls from the RACE reads with MiXCR, one row per CDR3 protein. The repertoire includes 250,000 or so distinct CDR3 sequences, roughly 7.4% of them detected once, and roughly 1.2% sits in the top ten. The time point here: pre-sensitization, week 0. Sample treatment: therapeutic diphenylcyclopropenone sensitization with weekly scalp DPC. The sample here was whole blood, taken in connection with sensitization to the hapten diphenylcyclopropenone (DPC). Every receptor here comes from a man between 18 and 29 years old with alopecia areata. Some clones in this sample may be carry-over from other donors' samples.

This clonotype was recorded many times. This chain joins TRBV12-3 or TRBV12-4 and TRBJ1-5, with 7 bases lining up with TRBD1. The ends lost 6 bases at V and 6 bases at J; junction bases unmatched: 8. The CDR3 runs to 14 residues. DNA of the CDR3: TGTGCCAGCAGCTATTCAGGGGGTAGTCAGCCCCAGCATTTT. The encoded protein is CASSYSGGSQPQHF.

This clonotype turned up a few times. The chain links TRBV4-2 to TRBJ2-1, with D tentatively TRBD2 (6 bases). The CDR3 totals 16 residues. V was cut by 1 base and J by 4 bases, with 14 bases left in between. Per germline, CDR1 LGHNA and CDR2 YNFKEQ. DNA of the CDR3: TGTGCCAGCAGCCAAGGGTTAGCGGTAACTTACAATGAGCAGTTCTTC. This encodes CASSQGLAVTYNEQFF.

The chain links TRBV6-2 or TRBV6-3 to TRBJ2-3, with 7 positions matching TRBD2. J lost 0 bases, V lost 3 bases, and 6 bases had no gene match. Germline CDR1 is MNHEY and CDR2 is SVGEGT. CDR3 size: 16 residues. In DNA, the CDR3 is TGTGCCAGCAGTTATGGGGCGGGGGATAGCACAGATACGCAGTATTTT. Residues: CASSYGAGDSTDTQYF.

The V gene is TRBV7-2, the J gene TRBJ2-1, with TRBD2 matching 11 bases. J was trimmed by 7 bases and V by 5 bases; bases with no gene match: 13. The V gene's germline CDR1 is SGHTA and CDR2 FQGNSA. This CDR3 spans 17 amino acids. The CDR3 DNA reads as TGTGCCAGCAGCATCTCCGGGACTAGCGGAGATAGGAATGAGCAGTTCTTC. Protein product: CASSISGTSGDRNEQFF.

J is TRBJ2-1 and V is TRBV7-9, with TRBD1 as a possible D gene (6 bases). V lost 3 bases, J lost 2 bases, and 20 bases lay in between. Germline V CDR1 and CDR2: SEHNR, FQNEAQ (reference sequence). This CDR3 comprises 18 residues. Written as DNA, the CDR3 is TGTGCCAGCAGCTTTATTGGATTGACAAGGGGGACCTACAATGAGCAGTTCTTC. It codes for CASSFIGLTRGTYNEQFF.

This clonotype was counted a single time. The V call is TRBV7-9, the J call TRBJ2-2; D possibly corresponds to TRBD1 (6 bases). Germline V lookup: CDR1 SEHNR, CDR2 FQNEAQ (reference sequence). This CDR3 comprises 15 residues. The ends were cut back, 3 bases at V and 5 bases at J, with 13 bases in the middle. CDR3 nucleotide sequence: TGTGCCAGCAGCTTGACCAGGGGAAGGACCGGGGAGCTGTTTTTT. This sequence encodes CASSLTRGRTGELFF.

The sample holds a few counts of this clonotype. The CDR3 DNA reads TGTGCCAGCAGCCCGGACCCGGGACTAACACTCTACGAGCAGTACTTC. Its protein product is CASSPDPGLTLYEQYF. V gene TRBV7-2 combines with J gene TRBJ2-7; 7 bases are shared with TRBD2. This CDR3 has 16 amino acids. In germline, CDR1 is SGHTA, CDR2 FQGNSA. V lost 5 bases, J lost 3 bases, and 13 bases stayed unmatched.

The chain couples TRBV20-1 to TRBJ2-7, with 9 nucleotides matching TRBD1. The V and J ends lost 4 bases and 6 bases, in that order; junction bases with no gene match: 7. This CDR3 spans 13 amino acids. CDR1 is DFQATT, CDR2 SNEGSKA, per germline (reference sequence). DNA for the CDR3: TGCAGTGCTATTTACAGGGGGCTACCCGAGCAGTACGTC. Amino acid sequence: CSAIYRGLPEQYV.

The chain carries TRBV6-2 or TRBV6-3 and TRBJ1-1, with no clear D. The CDR3 has 13 amino acids. Germline V gene sequence: CDR1 MNHEY, CDR2 SVGEGT. Trimming took off 5 bases at V and 3 bases at J, with 10 bases between the two ends. The CDR3 DNA is TGTGCCAGCAGTACCCGGGTTTACACTGAAGCTTTCTTT. Its protein product is CASSTRVYTEAFF.

This clonotype came up a few times. V is TRBV7-9 and J is TRBJ2-2; D is perhaps TRBD2 (5 bases). V lost 5 bases to trimming and J lost 2 bases, with 12 bases between them. The germline V gene has CDR1 SEHNR and CDR2 FQNEAQ (reference sequence). The CDR3 loop spans 15 amino acids. For the CDR3, the DNA is TGTGCCAGCAGCCTTAGGGCGGGCAACACCGGGGAGCTGTTTTTT. Protein: CASSLRAGNTGELFF.

The CDR3 coding sequence is TGTGCCAGCAGTTATAAGGTCTATAATTCACCCCTCCACTTT. Protein: CASSYKVYNSPLHF. The chain carries TRBV6-5 and TRBJ1-6; no firm D call. The CDR3 contains 14 residues. CDR1 and CDR2 from the germline V gene are MNHEY and SVGAGI. The V end was cut by 3 bases, the J end by 3 bases, with 6 bases between.

In this sample, this clonotype turned up many times. The chain has TRBV6-5 and TRBJ1-1; perhaps TRBD1 as D (5 bases). The CDR3 has 15 amino acids. V was pared by 2 bases and J by 4 bases, with 14 bases between. The V gene's germline CDR1 is MNHEY and CDR2 SVGAGI. The CDR3, as DNA: TGTGCCAGCAGTTACGCGGCCCGTAGGGGCACTGAAGCTTTCTTT. It is translated as CASSYAARRGTEAFF.

The CDR3 spells CASSFRGQGNTGELFF. The CDR3 region has the DNA TGTGCCAGCAGCTTCCGGGGACAGGGGAACACCGGGGAGCTGTTTTTT. V and J are TRBV5-5 and TRBJ2-2; 9 nucleotides line up with TRBD1. The germline V gene encodes CDR1 SGHKS and CDR2 YYEKEE (reference sequence). This CDR3 has 16 residues. Trimming removed 2 bases from V and 1 base from J; junction bases left unmatched: 3.

This rearrangement joins TRBV29-1 to TRBJ1-1; no reliable D call. The CDR3 has 12 residues. Germline values: CDR1 SQVTM, CDR2 ANQGSEA. The V end lost 5 bases, the J end lost 6 bases, and 13 bases lay between the germline ends. The CDR3 loop is CSVRIVMAEAFF. Written as DNA, the CDR3 is TGCAGCGTTCGAATAGTCATGGCTGAAGCTTTCTTT. Using reference TRBV29-1 and TRBJ1-1 for the parts outside the CDR3, the full variable domain is SAVISQKPSRDICQRGTSLTIQCQVDSQVTMMFWYRQQPGQSLTLIATANQGSEATYESGFVIDKFPISRPNLTFSTLTVSNMSPEDSSIYLCSVRIVMAEAFFGQGTRLTVV.

There are many counts of this clonotype. V is TRBV6-5 and J is TRBJ1-4; no reliable D call. CDR3 length: 15 amino acids. CDR1 and CDR2 (germline): MNHEY, SVGAGI. V was pared by 6 bases and J by 0 bases, with 11 bases between. As DNA, the CDR3 is TGTGCCAGCAGATACGACACTTCAACTAATGAAAAACTGTTTTTT. Protein: CASRYDTSTNEKLFF.

This clonotype was picked up a small number of times. The rearrangement links TRBV10-2 to TRBJ1-5; D is ambiguous. V lost 9 bases, J lost 0 bases, and 21 bases lay in between. Per germline, CDR1 WSHSY and CDR2 SAAADI. CDR3 length equals 17 residues. The CDR3 spells CARKVDLTDYSNQPQHF. The DNA of the CDR3 is TGCGCCAGGAAAGTAGACCTTACGGACTATAGCAATCAGCCCCAGCATTTT.

This clonotype appeared a few times. The gene calls are TRBV10-3 and TRBJ2-5; weak D call: TRBD2 (5 bases). Deletions cut 8 bases from V and 0 bases from J, with 10 bases between. CDR1 ENHRY and CDR2 SYGVKD come from the germline V gene. This CDR3 has 13 amino acids. The CDR3, as DNA: TGTGCCATCGCCCGGGGATACCAAGAGACCCAGTACTTC. This sequence encodes CAIARGYQETQYF.

The J gene is TRBJ2-7, the V gene TRBV11-2; TRBD1 might be the D (6 bases). With 3 bases removed from V and 4 bases from J, the gap between germline ends came to 13 bases. From germline, CDR1 is SGHAT and CDR2 FQNNGV. The CDR3 loop spans 14 amino acids. The CDR3 bases are TGTGCCAGCAGCTTGGGGGCAGGGGAATACGAGCAGTACTTC. Amino acid sequence: CASSLGAGEYEQYF.

The rearrangement joins TRBV4-3 to TRBJ2-7; D tentatively reads TRBD1 or TRBD2 (5 bases each). The CDR3 covers 13 residues. Between the trimmed V and J ends, which lost 0 bases and 4 bases, there was a span of 7 bases. Germline assignment: CDR1 LGHNA and CDR2 YSLEER. DNA of the CDR3: TGCGCCAGCAGCCAAGAGAGGGGTTACGAGCAGTACGTC. Encoded protein: CASSQERGYEQYV.

The table lists this clonotype with many counts. The chain combines TRBV4-1 with TRBJ2-1; D is perhaps TRBD1 (6 bases). Germline values: CDR1 MGHRA, CDR2 YSYEKL. The V gene lost 3 bases and the J gene lost 0 bases, with 15 bases spanning the gap. The CDR3 is 17 residues long. Written as DNA, the CDR3 is TGCGCCAGCAGCCAGGCTACCACAGGGAGCTCCTACAATGAGCAGTTCTTC. Translation: CASSQATTGSSYNEQFF.

This clonotype was found a few times. The CDR3 DNA follows: TGTGCCAGCAGCGTAAACCAAGAGACCCAGTACTTC. Translating it yields CASSVNQETQYF. The chain uses TRBV9 and TRBJ2-5; D not resolved. V lost 1 base and J 0 bases, leaving 1 base between the germline ends. The germline gives CDR1 SGDLS, CDR2 YYNGEE. This CDR3 is 12 amino acids long.

This chain joins TRBV2 and TRBJ2-3; D remains unclear. With 4 bases removed from V and 0 bases from J, the gap between germline ends came to 32 bases. This CDR3 is 22 amino acids long. The germline V gene encodes CDR1 SNHLY and CDR2 FYNNEI. The CDR3: CASSVESIPDAGLRASTDTQYF. CDR3 bases: TGTGCCAGCAGTGTCGAAAGTATTCCTGATGCAGGTTTGCGCGCTAGCACAGATACGCAGTATTTT.

In this sample, this clonotype turned up many times. V gene TRBV10-1 combines with J gene TRBJ1-1; D is unclear. V gave up 8 bases and J gave up 5 bases, with 15 bases separating them. This CDR3 comprises 13 residues. Germline values: CDR1 WNHNN, CDR2 SYGVQD (reference sequence). In DNA form, the CDR3 reads TGCGCCAGCCCCCGATTTCAGTGGACTGAAGCTTTCTTT. Its protein product is CASPRFQWTEAFF.

This rearrangement joins TRBV7-3 to TRBJ2-2; unclear D gene. V was pared by 4 bases and J by 5 bases, with 11 bases between. Germline loops: CDR1 SGHTA, CDR2 FQGTGA. The CDR3 runs 14 residues. The CDR3 spells CASSSRTLTGELFF. CDR3 bases: TGTGCCAGCAGCTCCCGGACCTTAACCGGGGAGCTGTTTTTT. Drawing the rest from reference TRBV7-3 and TRBJ2-2, the complete variable domain is GAGVSQTPSNKVTEKGKYVELRCDPISGHTALYWYRQSLGQGPEFLIYFQGTGAADDSGLPNDRFFAVRPEGSVSTLKIQRTERGDSAVYLCASSSRTLTGELFFGEGSRLTVL.

Only a few counts were recorded for this clonotype. V gene TRBV7-9 combines with J gene TRBJ1-6; 8 bases fit TRBD1. Germline-derived CDR1 and CDR2 are SEHNR and FQNEAQ (reference sequence). The CDR3 has 15 amino acids. V lost 5 bases, J lost 6 bases, and 6 bases stayed unmatched. CDR3 protein: CASSAGQGFNSPLHF. The CDR3 DNA reads TGTGCCAGCAGCGCCGGACAGGGTTTTAATTCACCCCTCCACTTT.

This clonotype was picked up many times. The chain uses TRBV29-1 and TRBJ2-7; TRBD2 matches 7 bases. The germline gives CDR1 SQVTM, CDR2 ANQGSEA. The CDR3 sequence is 11 residues long. V shed 8 bases, J shed 6 bases, and the junction held 7 bases outside the gene matches. This CDR3 is CSLKGGFEQYV. The CDR3 region has the DNA TGCAGCTTAAAGGGAGGGTTCGAGCAGTACGTC.

The CDR3 sequence is CASSQEMGAGGYTF. The CDR3 coding sequence is TGTGCCAGCAGCCAAGAGATGGGGGCAGGTGGCTACACCTTC. The J gene is TRBJ1-2, the V gene TRBV14, with D possibly being TRBD1 (6 bases). The V gene lost 0 bases and the J gene lost 7 bases, with 12 bases spanning the gap. In germline, CDR1 is SGHDN, CDR2 FVKESK. The CDR3 length is 14 residues.

This clonotype was recorded a few times. The CDR3 nucleotides are TGTGCCAGCAGCGTATTATCAGGGGCAGATACGCAGTATTTT. It codes for CASSVLSGADTQYF. The chain employs TRBV9 and TRBJ2-3, with D possibly TRBD1 on 6 matching bases. Germline lookup yields CDR1 SGDLS and CDR2 YYNGEE. V was trimmed by 1 base and J by 4 bases, leaving 10 bases between them. CDR3 length equals 14 residues.

This clonotype was seen more than once but under ten times. This chain joins TRBV7-9 and TRBJ1-1, with D perhaps TRBD1 (6 bases). V was pared by 4 bases and J by 0 bases, with 9 bases between. The germline V gene has CDR1 SEHNR and CDR2 FQNEAQ (reference sequence). There are 14 residues in the CDR3. The CDR3 DNA reads as TGTGCCAGCAGCTACAGGGAAATGAACACTGAAGCTTTCTTT. Protein product: CASSYREMNTEAFF.

This clonotype was observed many times. V gene TRBV28 combines with J gene TRBJ2-2; 8 bases are shared with TRBD1. The CDR3 runs 15 residues. The germline V gene has CDR1 MDHEN and CDR2 SYDVKM. The V gene end was trimmed by 5 bases and the J gene end by 2 bases; junction bases not matched to a gene: 4. CDR3 sequence reads: CASSQGQANTGELFF. CDR3 DNA sequence: TGTGCCAGCAGTCAGGGACAGGCTAACACCGGGGAGCTGTTTTTT.

This clonotype occurred a few times. V usage is TRBV4-3 and J usage is TRBJ1-5; D remains ambiguous. The CDR3 spans 15 residues. Trimming pared 3 bases from V and 0 bases from J, leaving 9 bases between. Germline V CDR1 and CDR2: LGHNA, YSLEER. The CDR3 loop reads CASSQEPYSNQPQHF. The CDR3 region has the DNA TGCGCCAGCAGCCAGGAGCCTTATAGCAATCAGCCCCAGCATTTT.